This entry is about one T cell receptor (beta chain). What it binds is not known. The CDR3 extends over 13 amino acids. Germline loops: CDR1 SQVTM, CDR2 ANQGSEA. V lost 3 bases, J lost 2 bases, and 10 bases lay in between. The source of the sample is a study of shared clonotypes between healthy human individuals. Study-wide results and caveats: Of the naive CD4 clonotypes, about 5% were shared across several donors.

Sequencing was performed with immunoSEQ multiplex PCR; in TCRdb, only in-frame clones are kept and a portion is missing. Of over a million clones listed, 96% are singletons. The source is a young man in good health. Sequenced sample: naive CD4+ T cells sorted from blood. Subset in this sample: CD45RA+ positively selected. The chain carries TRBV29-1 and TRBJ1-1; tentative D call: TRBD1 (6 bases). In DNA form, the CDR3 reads TGCAGCGTTGACCGCAGGGGAAACACTGAAGCTTTCTTT. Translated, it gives CSVDRRGNTEAFF.